A single sample is the source of the 18 T cell receptor beta chains below, sequenced in a study of Graves' ophthalmopathy and Graves' hyperthyroidism. The sequenced template was RNA, covering the TCR beta CDR3 region. The library came from an HTBI-primed first-round RT-PCR and a second-round multiplex PCR. TCRdb reprocessed the multiplex PCR reads with MiXCR, giving one entry per CDR3 protein. The sample has some 1.1 million distinct CDR3 sequences; 35% to 45% are singletons. Sequenced: peripheral blood or thyroid tissue (not recorded which). The receptors derive from an adult man with Graves' hyperthyroidism.

This clonotype was found a few times. The genes are TRBV7-9 and TRBJ1-2; 9 positions match TRBD1. The CDR3 loop spans 14 amino acids. Germline values: CDR1 SEHNR, CDR2 FQNEAQ (reference sequence). Germline trimming cut 10 bases from V and 2 bases from J; bases unmatched to any gene: 8. The CDR3 sequence: CATLTGGRNYGYTF. DNA of the CDR3: TGTGCCACTCTGACAGGGGGGCGAAACTATGGCTACACCTTC.

This clonotype has at least ten counts. This CDR3 reads CASSFPGTASYEQYF. The DNA for the CDR3 is TGTGCCAGCAGCTTTCCCGGGACGGCATCCTACGAGCAGTACTTC. This chain uses TRBV5-6 with TRBJ2-7; the D call may be TRBD1 or TRBD2 (5 bases each). Trimming removed 2 bases at V and 1 base at J, with 13 bases between. CDR1 SGHDT and CDR2 YYEEEE come from the germline V gene. This CDR3 comprises 15 residues. The full variable domain, completed using reference TRBV5-6 and TRBJ2-7, is DAGVTQSPTHLIKTRGQQVTLRCSPKSGHDTVSWYQQALGQGPQFIFQYYEEEERQRGNFPDRFSGHQFPNYSSELNVNALLLGDSALYLCASSFPGTASYEQYFGPGTRLTVT.

This rearrangement joins TRBV6-5 to TRBJ1-4; 8 bases agree with TRBD1. Looked up from germline, CDR1 is MNHEY and CDR2 is SVGAGI. V lost 5 bases and J lost 7; bases outside the gene matches: 6. This CDR3 has 14 amino acids. CDR3 region: CASSQTGEFEKLFF. CDR3 sequence (DNA): TGTGCCAGCAGTCAGACAGGGGAGTTTGAAAAACTGTTTTTT.

The chain employs TRBV12-3 or TRBV12-4 and TRBJ2-2; possible D gene TRBD2, 6 bases. The CDR3 runs to 17 residues. V was trimmed by 1 base and J by 2 bases, leaving 14 bases between them. As DNA, the CDR3 is TGTGCCAGCAGTTTAGGGACATTGGGGGGTAACACCGGGGAGCTGTTTTTT. Its protein is CASSLGTLGGNTGELFF.

This clonotype was counted many times. The chain recombines TRBV11-2 with TRBJ2-5; a possible D gene is TRBD2 (6 bases). The germline V gene has CDR1 SGHAT and CDR2 FQNNGV. CDR3 size: 15 residues. The germline V and J ends were trimmed by 5 bases and 4 bases, with 17 bases remaining between them. In nucleotides, the CDR3 is TGTGCCAGCAGCCCAACGGGGCAGGGAGGAGAGACCCAGTACTTC. Protein: CASSPTGQGGETQYF. The complete variable domain, with remaining parts taken from reference TRBV11-2 and TRBJ2-5, reads EAGVAQSPRYKIIEKRQSVAFWCNPISGHATLYWYQQILGQGPKLLIQFQNNGVVDDSQLPKDRFSAERLKGVDSTLKIQPAKLEDSAVYLCASSPTGQGGETQYFGPGTRLLVL.

J is TRBJ2-7 and V is TRBV4-3, with 8 bases aligning to TRBD2. CDR3 size: 17 residues. V lost 0 bases to trimming and J lost 4 bases; unmatched junction nucleotides: 11. Germline V gives CDR1 LGHNA, CDR2 YSLEER. The CDR3 is CASSQDRGGTPLYEQYF. CDR3 coding DNA: TGCGCCAGCAGCCAAGATCGCGGGGGGACACCCCTATACGAGCAGTACTTC.

This clonotype came up a few times. The chain is built from TRBV12-3 or TRBV12-4 and TRBJ2-5; D is unresolved. V gave up 8 bases and J gave up 5 bases, with 15 bases separating them. CDR3 length: 13 residues. The CDR3 loop reads CASGTGTLETQYF. CDR3 sequence (DNA): TGTGCCAGCGGCACGGGCACACTCGAGACCCAGTACTTC.

A note on this clonotype: At one boundary the junction diverges from the germline segment, which might be a read error. CDR3 amino acids: CASSSPHSTGVNGYTF. The CDR3 DNA sequence: TGTGCCAGCAGTTCCCCACACTCGACAGGGGTGAATGGCTACACCTTC. The V gene is TRBV10-2, the J gene TRBJ1-2; 8 bases line up with TRBD1. The CDR3 consists of 16 residues. Germline V CDR1 and CDR2: WSHSY, SAAADI.

This clonotype showed up many times. The V and J genes are TRBV29-1 and TRBJ2-2; D is uncertain. The CDR3 contains 13 residues. The ends were cut back, 6 bases at V and 2 bases at J, with 10 bases in the middle. Germline V gene data show CDR1 as SQVTM and CDR2 as ANQGSEA. CDR3 loop: CSVAVPNTGELFF. CDR3 in DNA: TGCAGCGTCGCTGTCCCAAACACCGGGGAGCTGTTTTTT.

The chain has TRBV6-2 or TRBV6-3 and TRBJ1-5; weak D call: TRBD1 (6 bases). Germline V gene sequence: CDR1 MNHEY, CDR2 SVGEGT. V was clipped by 6 bases and J by 2 bases, with 20 bases between them. The CDR3 runs 17 residues. In nucleotides, the CDR3 is TGTGCCAGCAGCCCTGAATCCAGGGGCGGTGGCAATCAGCCCCAGCATTTT. Encoded protein: CASSPESRGGGNQPQHF.

This clonotype was seen a few times. The chain combines TRBV12-3 or TRBV12-4 with TRBJ1-2, with D possibly being TRBD1 (6 bases). V was shortened by 3 bases and J by 7 bases, with 18 bases between the two germline ends. The CDR3 is made up of 15 amino acids. The CDR3 DNA follows: TGTGCCAGCAGTTTTGGGGGGCCTCTCCCCCTTGGCTACACCTTC. This translates into CASSFGGPLPLGYTF.

V and J are TRBV20-1 and TRBJ2-5; D is tentatively TRBD1 or TRBD2 (5 bases each). The CDR3 covers 17 residues. Germline V CDR1 and CDR2: DFQATT, SNEGSKA (reference sequence). Trimming left V 0 bases short and J 5 bases short, with 22 bases between. As DNA, the CDR3 is TGCAGTGCTAGAGATCTTAAGGAGATGAGGGGCGACGAGACCCAGTACTTC. Translation: CSARDLKEMRGDETQYF.

The table lists this clonotype with many counts. The J gene is TRBJ2-7, the V gene TRBV6-5; 9 bases are a match to TRBD1. CDR1 and CDR2 (germline): MNHEY, SVGAGI. This CDR3 has 12 residues. The junction had 5 bases not matched to a gene; V was cut back by 9 bases and J by 5 bases. CDR3 sequence: CASQTGGHEQYF. The CDR3 bases are TGTGCCAGTCAGACAGGGGGGCACGAGCAGTACTTC.

The V call is TRBV29-1, the J call TRBJ2-7, with 7 bases fitting TRBD2. Germline lookup yields CDR1 SQVTM and CDR2 ANQGSEA. V lost 6 bases and J lost 2; bases outside the gene matches: 10. The CDR3 has 14 amino acids. CDR3 DNA sequence: TGCAGCGTGAGGGGAGGGACCTCGACCTACGAGCAGTACTTC. Its translation is CSVRGGTSTYEQYF.

A few counts support this clonotype. The chain employs TRBV12-3 or TRBV12-4 and TRBJ1-2, with 7 bases aligning to TRBD1. The CDR3 runs to 15 residues. The trim removed 5 bases at V and 2 bases at J, leaving 8 bases unmatched. CDR3 loop: CASSRPGQRNYGYTF. CDR3 DNA sequence: TGTGCCAGCAGTCGTCCGGGACAGAGAAACTATGGCTACACCTTC.

A note on this clonotype: One junction end disagrees with the germline gene, perhaps due to a read error. The chain joins TRBV11-2 to TRBJ2-2; maybe TRBD1 (7 bases). CDR1 is SGHAT, CDR2 FQNNGV, per germline. The CDR3 has 15 residues. CDR3 nucleotide sequence: TGTGCCAGCAGCTTAAACAGGGGAGGTCCCGGGGAGCTGTCTTTT. Amino acid sequence: CASSLNRGGPGELSF.

The chain uses TRBV12-3 or TRBV12-4 and TRBJ2-2; 7 bases line up with TRBD1. CDR3 size: 12 residues. Trimming took 9 bases from V and 5 from J; bases not matched to a gene: 3. This CDR3 reads CASAGGTGELFF. The CDR3 DNA is TGTGCCAGTGCAGGGGGTACCGGGGAGCTGTTTTTT.

This clonotype was counted many times. The V call is TRBV9, the J call TRBJ2-7; 7 bases agree with TRBD1. The CDR3 contains 15 residues. Germline V lookup: CDR1 SGDLS, CDR2 YYNGEE. Trimming cost V 0 bases and J 4 bases; bases outside gene matches: 7. CDR3 coding DNA: TGTGCCAGCAGCGTAGGTCCACAGGGGTTGTACGAGCAGTACTTC. Residues: CASSVGPQGLYEQYF.